This T cell receptor beta chain is drawn from a study of OX40 agonist ivuxolimab in advanced cancers. Context from the whole study: Ivuxolimab was a fully human IgG2 agonistic monoclonal antibody targeting the costimulatory receptor OX40 (CD134). Intravenous ivuxolimab was administered to patients every 2 weeks at six dose levels: 0.01, 0.1, 0.3, 1.5, 3 and 10 mg/kg. Among the approximately 50 dose-escalation patients, about 19 had hepatocellular carcinoma, approximately 15 melanoma, 9 renal cell carcinoma and 9 head and neck cancer. The dose-escalation cohort was almost 85% male with a mean age of approximately 60 years, ranging from about 23 to 85. Prior anti-PD-1, anti-PD-L1 or anti-CTLA-4 therapy was permitted, and checkpoint inhibitors had been received by about 37% of dose-escalation patients. Three dose-escalation patients achieved partial responses, one with hepatocellular carcinoma and two with cutaneous melanoma. Peripheral TCRbeta sequencing aimed to test whether ivuxolimab altered TCR sequence diversity and caused clonal T-cell expansion. The paper describes the monotherapy dose-escalation part (N of about 47 patients) of the phase I trial of ivuxolimab.

Concerning this clone itself: What this receptor recognizes is not known. Base qualities are missing; no much larger clone stands one base away.

What the study reported, not specific to this receptor: The antigen specificity of the peripheral T cells that underwent clonal expansion was not determined. At doses of 0.1 to 3.0 mg/kg, clonal expansion of both CD4+ and CD8+ T cells in blood was seen between baseline and week 6. After ivuxolimab, more expanded clones were found on average in CD8+ T cells than in CD4+ T cells. In the 0.1-3.0 mg/kg groups, partial responders were among the patients with the lowest normalized peripheral clonal expansion, particularly in CD8+ T cells. Low levels of normalized T-cell clonal expansion were also seen in some patients who did not respond.

The trial excluded patients who had a history of autoimmune disease or who were on systemic immunosuppression. Peripheral blood for TCR sequencing was collected from all dose cohorts at baseline, on cycle 4 day 1, and on cycle 7 day 1. The samples were drawn from a first-in-human, open-label, multicenter phase I dose-escalation trial of ivuxolimab. Adults with locally advanced or metastatic melanoma, renal cell carcinoma, hepatocellular carcinoma or head and neck squamous cell carcinoma were enrolled in the trial. CD4+ and CD8+ T cells were sorted separately from peripheral blood before TCR sequencing. For sequencing of the TCRbeta CDR3 region, genomic DNA was extracted from the sorted cells. The immunoSEQ Assay was used to sequence the TCRbeta CDR3 regions. Held by TCRdb, this immuneACCESS table contains in-frame sequences only and omits some clones. Under half of the omission traces to an unresolved V gene where checked; the cause of the rest is unknown. The sample data list some 87,000 clones, and about 90% of these were observed just once. 1.5% to 2% of the sample comes from the top ten.

Spanning cysteine to phenylalanine, the CDR3 consists of 15 amino acids. The only DNA kept is the CDR3, 45 bases in frame from the first base. Trimming removed 5 bases from V and 5 bases from J; the gene matches leave 7 bases unexplained. CDR1 SEHNR and CDR2 FQNEAQ were looked up in the germline V gene (reference sequence). In this chain, TRBV7-9 is recombined with TRBJ1-4; 8 bases in between match TRBD1. This material consisted of CD4+ or CD8+ T cells sorted from blood, taken in a trial of the OX40 agonist ivuxolimab. This clonotype originated in an adult with an advanced solid tumor such as melanoma, head and neck, liver or kidney cancer. The DNA reads as follows: TGTGCCAGCAGCCCCCCGAGACAGGGGAATGAAAAACTGTTTTTT. This gives the protein CASSPPRQGNEKLFF.